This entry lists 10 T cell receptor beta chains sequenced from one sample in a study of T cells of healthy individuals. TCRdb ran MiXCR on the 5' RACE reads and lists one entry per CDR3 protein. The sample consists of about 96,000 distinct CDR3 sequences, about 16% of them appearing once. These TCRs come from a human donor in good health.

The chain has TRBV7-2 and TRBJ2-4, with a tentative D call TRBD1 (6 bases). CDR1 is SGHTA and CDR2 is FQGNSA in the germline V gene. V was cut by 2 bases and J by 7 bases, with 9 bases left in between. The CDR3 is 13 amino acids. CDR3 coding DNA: TGTGCCAGCAGCTTACAGGGGACGAACATTCAGTACTTC. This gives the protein CASSLQGTNIQYF.

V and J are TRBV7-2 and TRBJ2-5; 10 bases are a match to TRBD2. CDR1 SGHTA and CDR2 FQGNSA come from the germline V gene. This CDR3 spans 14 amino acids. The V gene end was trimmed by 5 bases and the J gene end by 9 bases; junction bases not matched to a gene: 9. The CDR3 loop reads CASSPRTSGSAQYF. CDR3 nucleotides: TGTGCCAGCAGCCCCCGGACTAGCGGATCGGCCCAGTACTTC.

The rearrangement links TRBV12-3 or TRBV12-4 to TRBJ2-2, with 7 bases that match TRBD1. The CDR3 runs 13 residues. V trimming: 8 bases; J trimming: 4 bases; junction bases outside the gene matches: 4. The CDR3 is CASSTGPTGELFF. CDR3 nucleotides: TGTGCCAGCTCGACAGGGCCCACCGGGGAGCTGTTTTTT.

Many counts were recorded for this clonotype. CDR3 region: CAWRGVGYSSPLHF. DNA for the CDR3: TGTGCCTGGAGGGGAGTCGGGTACAGTTCACCCCTCCACTTT. The chain has TRBV30 and TRBJ1-6; no clear D gene. Germline CDR1 and CDR2: GTSNPN and SVGIG (reference sequence). The CDR3 runs to 14 residues. Between the trimmed V and J ends, which lost 3 bases and 9 bases, there was a span of 15 bases.

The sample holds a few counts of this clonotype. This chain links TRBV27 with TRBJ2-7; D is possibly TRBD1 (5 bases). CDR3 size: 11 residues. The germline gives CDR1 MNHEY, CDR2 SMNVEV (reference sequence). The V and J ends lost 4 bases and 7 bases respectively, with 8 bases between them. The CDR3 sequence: CASSYRLEQYF. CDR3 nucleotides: TGTGCCAGCAGTTACAGGTTAGAGCAGTACTTC.

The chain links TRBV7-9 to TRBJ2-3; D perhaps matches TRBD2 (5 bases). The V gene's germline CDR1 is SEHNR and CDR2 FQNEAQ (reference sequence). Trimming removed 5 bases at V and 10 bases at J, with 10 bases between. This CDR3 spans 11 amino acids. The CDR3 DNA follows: TGTGCCAGCAGCCCGCAGAGGGCGCAGTATTTT. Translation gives CASSPQRAQYF. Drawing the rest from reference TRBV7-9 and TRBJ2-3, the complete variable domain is DTGVSQNPRHKITKRGQNVTFRCDPISEHNRLYWYRQTLGQGPEFLTYFQNEAQLEKSRLLSDRFSAERPKGSFSTLEIQRTEQGDSAMYLCASSPQRAQYFGPGTRLTVL.

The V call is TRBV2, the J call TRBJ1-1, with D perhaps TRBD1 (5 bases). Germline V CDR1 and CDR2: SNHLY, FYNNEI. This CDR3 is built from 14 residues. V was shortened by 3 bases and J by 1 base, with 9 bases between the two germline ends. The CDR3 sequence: CASSEGGENTEAFF. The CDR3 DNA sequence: TGTGCCAGCAGTGAGGGGGGGGAGAACACTGAAGCTTTCTTT.

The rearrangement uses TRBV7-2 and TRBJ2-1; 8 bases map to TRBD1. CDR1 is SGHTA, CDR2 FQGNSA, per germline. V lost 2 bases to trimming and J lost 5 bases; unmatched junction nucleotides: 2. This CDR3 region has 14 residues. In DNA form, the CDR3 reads TGTGCCAGCAGCTTAAACAGGGGGAACAATGAGCAGTTCTTC. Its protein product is CASSLNRGNNEQFF.

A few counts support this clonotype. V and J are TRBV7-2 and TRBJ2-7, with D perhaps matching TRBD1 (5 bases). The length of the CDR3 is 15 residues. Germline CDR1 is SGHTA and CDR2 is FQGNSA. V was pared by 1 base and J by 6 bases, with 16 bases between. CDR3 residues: CASSLVGQGMSEQYF. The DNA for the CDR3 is TGTGCCAGCAGCTTAGTCGGCCAGGGAATGTCCGAGCAGTACTTC.

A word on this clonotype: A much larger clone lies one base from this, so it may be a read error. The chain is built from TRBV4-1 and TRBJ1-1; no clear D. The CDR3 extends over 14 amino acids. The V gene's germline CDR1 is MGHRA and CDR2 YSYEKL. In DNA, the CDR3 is TGCGTCAGCAGCCAGGCTGATCGGGGCACTGAAGCTTTCTTT. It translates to CVSSQADRGTEAFF.